This record looks at one T cell receptor beta chain sequence and its context. Its antigen is undetermined. This sample stems from a study of cytomegalovirus exposure and HLA in healthy donors. Study results and limitations: TCR beta chains numbering roughly 150 were designated cytomegalovirus-associated.

In the PCR, 60 Vbeta and 13 Jbeta primers were used. The protocol was immunoSEQ multiplex PCR, while the TCRdb copy is restricted to in-frame clones and leaves out a portion. This sample has about 110,000 clones, with 60% to 85% found just once. Germline V gives CDR1 SNHLY, CDR2 FYNNEI. Trimming took 5 bases from V and 4 from J, leaving 17 bases between them. This CDR3 region has 16 residues. Sequenced input: PBMCs. V is TRBV2 and J is TRBJ1-4; D possibly corresponds to TRBD1 (5 bases). This TCR derives from a middle-aged man in good health and CMV-seronegative. The CDR3, as DNA: TGTGCCAGCAGTCAATGGCATTCAGGGCTTAATGAAAAACTGTTTTTT. This gives the protein CASSQWHSGLNEKLFF. The full variable domain, its missing parts supplied by reference TRBV2 and TRBJ1-4, is EPEVTQTPSHQVTQMGQEVILRCVPISNHLYFYWYRQILGQKVEFLVSFYNNEISEKSEIFDDQFSVERPDGSNFTLKIRSTKLEDSAMYFCASSQWHSGLNEKLFFGSGTQLSVL.